The rows below give T cell receptor beta chains drawn from one sample of a study of CD8 T cells in Susac syndrome. TCRdb re-analysed the immunoSEQ multiplex PCR reads in MiXCR, keeping a single row per CDR3 protein. The sample includes around 200,000 distinct CDR3 sequences, more than 85% of them seen just once. Sequencing was performed on CD4+ T cells from PBMCs. Receptor source: a human donor with multiple sclerosis. Both conserved end residues are part of each CDR3. Fields, in order: D gene, V gene, CDR3 length, J gene, clone size, CDR3 DNA, CDR3 protein. The D gene is left open where the match is weak. Rows may omit the clone size; those that give it use once, few, many or a size class.

>.|TRBV9|14|TRBJ1-2|.
TGTGCCAGCAGCGCCCGCCGGGTCGAAGGGGGCTACACCTTC
CASSARRVEGGYTF
>TRBD2|TRBV29-1|14|TRBJ2-3|.
TGCAGCGTTGATACTAGCGGGGGCACAGATACGCAGTATTTT
CSVDTSGGTDTQYF
>TRBD1|TRBV20-1|16|TRBJ1-6|once
TGCAGTGTACCCAGGGACAGGGGAAGGTATAATTCACCCCTCCACTTT
CSVPRDRGRYNSPLHF
>.|TRBV29-1|12|TRBJ1-5|once
TGCAGCGCGGGGCTTTCCAATCAGCCCCAGCATTTT
CSAGLSNQPQHF
>TRBD1|TRBV2|12|TRBJ2-7|.
TGTGCCAGCAGTGAAGGGGGGGACAGGAACGACTTC
CASSEGGDRNDF
>TRBD1|TRBV29-1|14|TRBJ2-5|.
TGCAGCGTTCTTACCGGGACAGGGTCGGAGACCCAGTACTTC
CSVLTGTGSETQYF
>.|TRBV5-4|12|TRBJ1-2|once
TGTGCCAGCTTCGCGGCGAGGACGGGCTACACCTTC
CASFAARTGYTF
>.|TRBV7-9|15|TRBJ2-7|.
TGTGCCAGCAGCTCCTACTCCGGGACTTCTGACGAGCAGTACTTC
CASSSYSGTSDEQYF
>.|TRBV5-1|13|TRBJ2-1|.
TGCGCCAGCTTTAAAACAGGGTCCAATGAGCAGTTCTTC
CASFKTGSNEQFF
>.|TRBV12-3/TRBV12-4|13|TRBJ1-1|.
TGTGCCAGCTCCCCAAGGGGGAACACTGAAGCTTTCTTT
CASSPRGNTEAFF
>.|TRBV3-1|15|TRBJ1-6|.
TGTGCCAGCAGAGAGTTCCGGGATAGCGTAAAACCCCTCCACTTT
CASREFRDSVKPLHF
>.|TRBV29-1|13|TRBJ1-2|.
TGCAGCGCTTCTGGACAGCAAGACTATGGCTACACCTTC
CSASGQQDYGYTF
>.|TRBV6-1|13|TRBJ1-2|.
TGTGCCAGCAGTCCAAGCAATGTCTATGGCTACACCTTC
CASSPSNVYGYTF
>.|TRBV29-1|12|TRBJ2-7|.
TGCAGCGTTGGGGAGGACGTCTACGAGCAGTACTTC
CSVGEDVYEQYF
>.|TRBV6-5|11|TRBJ1-2|.
TGTGCCAGCAACTCGGGGCTCGGCTACACCTTC
CASNSGLGYTF
>.|TRBV20-1|11|TRBJ2-5|.
TGCAGTGCCCAAGGTCCCAAAAACCAGTACTTC
CSAQGPKNQYF
>.|TRBV10-3|12|TRBJ2-3|.
TGTGCCATCAGTCCGGGCATGGATACGCAGTATTTT
CAISPGMDTQYF
>.|TRBV12-3/TRBV12-4|15|TRBJ2-3|.
TGTGCCAGCAGTCCTCTGACGGTAGCTTGGGTTACGCAGTATTTT
CASSPLTVAWVTQYF
>.|TRBV29-1|12|TRBJ1-2|.
TGCAGCGTTGATATGGGGGATCGTGGCTACACCTTC
CSVDMGDRGYTF
>.|TRBV20-1|14|TRBJ2-7|.
TGCAGTGCCGACACTCTGGGACATCTCTACGAGCAGTACTTC
CSADTLGHLYEQYF
>.|TRBV9|15|TRBJ1-2|.
TGTGCCAGCAGACCCGCCGCCTCAGCTAACTATGGCTACACCTTC
CASRPAASANYGYTF
>.|TRBV6-6|11|TRBJ1-2|.
TGTGCCAGCACCTTCAACTATGGCTACACCTTC
CASTFNYGYTF
>TRBD2|TRBV29-1|11|TRBJ2-5|.
TGCAGCGTTGACGAGGGACTAATCCAGTACTTC
CSVDEGLIQYF
>.|TRBV3-1|16|TRBJ2-1|.
TGTGCCAGCAGCCAAGATCCCGATTACTTATACAATGAGCAGTTCTTC
CASSQDPDYLYNEQFF
>.|TRBV5-1|13|TRBJ2-5|.
TGCGCCAGCAGCTTGAGGCACGGAGAGACCCAGTACTTC
CASSLRHGETQYF
>TRBD2|TRBV5-1|15|TRBJ2-1|.
TGCGCCAGCAGCGTGACTAGCGGGATTTCCAATGAGCAGTTCTTC
CASSVTSGISNEQFF
>TRBD1|TRBV12-3/TRBV12-4|16|TRBJ1-2|.
TGTGCCAGCAGTTTGTGGGACAGGGAATTCGACTATGGCTACACCTTC
CASSLWDREFDYGYTF
>.|TRBV3-1|13|TRBJ1-1|.
TGTGCCAGCAGCTACGGGAGAGGGTCTGAAGCTTTCTTT
CASSYGRGSEAFF
>.|TRBV7-2|12|TRBJ1-1|.
TGTGCCAGCAGCTTCGTAGGGACTGAAGCTTTCTTT
CASSFVGTEAFF
>.|TRBV4-2|15|TRBJ2-3|.
TGTGCCAGCAGCCAAGGGGGGTTTAGCACAGATACGCAGTATTTT
CASSQGGFSTDTQYF
>.|TRBV12-5|16|TRBJ1-5|once
TGTGCTAGTGGTTTGGAGGTGGCCTATAGCAATCAGCCCCAGCATTTT
CASGLEVAYSNQPQHF
>TRBD1|TRBV29-1|11|TRBJ2-7|once
TGCAGCGGACAGGGGCGCTACGAGCAGTACTTC
CSGQGRYEQYF
>.|TRBV7-9|15|TRBJ2-5|once
TGTGCCAGCACCCTAAGGGCGGGCGCCCAAGAGACCCAGTACTTC
CASTLRAGAQETQYF
>.|TRBV12-3/TRBV12-4|13|TRBJ1-2|.
TGTGCCAGCAGTTGGACAGCTAGTTATGGCTACACCTTC
CASSWTASYGYTF
>.|TRBV15|16|TRBJ2-3|.
TGTGCCACCAGCAGAGAAGGCAGCCCAAGCACAGATACGCAGTATTTT
CATSREGSPSTDTQYF
>.|TRBV29-1|14|TRBJ1-5|.
TGCAGCGTTGGACAGGCCAACAGCAATCAGCCCCAGCATTTT
CSVGQANSNQPQHF
>.|TRBV29-1|13|TRBJ1-6|once
TGCAGCGTCGGGGAGCCGGGACGGTCACCCCTCCACTTT
CSVGEPGRSPLHF
>.|TRBV6-6|15|TRBJ1-2|.
TGTGCCAGCAGTTACTCGGGGGGTATGGGCTATGGCTACACCTTC
CASSYSGGMGYGYTF
>.|TRBV5-4|15|TRBJ2-1|.
TGTGCCAGCAGCTTGGAGGGGGTATCCTACAATGAGCAGTTCTTC
CASSLEGVSYNEQFF
>.|TRBV29-1|14|TRBJ1-2|.
TGCAGCGTGGGACGCCGGGGAACGGACTATGGCTACACCTTC
CSVGRRGTDYGYTF
>TRBD1|TRBV5-4|15|TRBJ2-1|.
TGTGCCAGCAGCTTCCAGACAGGGGGTAGAAATGAGCAGTTCTTC
CASSFQTGGRNEQFF
>TRBD1|TRBV5-1|15|TRBJ1-1|.
TGCGCCAGCAGCCCCAGGACAGGGTTGGGAACTGAAGCTTTCTTT
CASSPRTGLGTEAFF
>.|TRBV3-1|15|TRBJ1-2|.
TGTGCCAGCAGCCAGGGCTCCGGGGACGATCCCGGCTACACCTTC
CASSQGSGDDPGYTF
>.|TRBV30|11|TRBJ2-7|.
TGTGCCTGGAGTACCACCGGGACCACTTACTTC
CAWSTTGTTYF
>TRBD1|TRBV29-1|15|TRBJ2-5|.
TGCAGCGGATATGGAGGGACAGGGGTAGGGGAGACCCAGTACTTC
CSGYGGTGVGETQYF
>TRBD2|TRBV11-2|17|TRBJ2-1|.
TGTGCCAGCAGCTTGGCTAGCGGAATTCACTCCTACAATGAGCAGTTCTTC
CASSLASGIHSYNEQFF
>.|TRBV5-6|15|TRBJ2-2|.
TGTGCCAGCAGCTCTCAGGGGCTCTACACCGGGGAGCTGTTTTTT
CASSSQGLYTGELFF
>TRBD1|TRBV12-3/TRBV12-4|14|TRBJ1-1|.
TGTGCCAGCAGCCGTACAGGGGGTCTCACTGAAGCTTTCTTT
CASSRTGGLTEAFF
>.|TRBV3-1|11|TRBJ2-5|.
TGTGCCACCCTGGAAGAAGAGACCCAGTACTTC
CATLEEETQYF
>.|TRBV30|13|TRBJ2-1|.
TGTGCCTGGAGTGTAGCCCGGTACAATGAGCAGTTCTTC
CAWSVARYNEQFF
>TRBD1|TRBV20-1|13|TRBJ2-5|.
TGCAGTGCTTCAGGACAGGCCCAAGAGACCCAGTACTTC
CSASGQAQETQYF
>.|TRBV3-1|14|TRBJ1-2|.
TGTGCCAGCAGCCTCCGAACAGGGAACTATGGCTACACCTTC
CASSLRTGNYGYTF
>TRBD1|TRBV24-1|15|TRBJ2-1|.
TGTGCCATCGGTACTGCTGGACAGGGGGCGAATGAGCAGTTCTTC
CAIGTAGQGANEQFF
>.|TRBV19|11|TRBJ2-7|.
TGTGCCAGCCGAAACTCCTACGAGCAGTACTTC
CASRNSYEQYF
>.|TRBV20-1|14|TRBJ1-1|.
TGCAGTGCTAGTGAGGGGACACTGTCGGCTGAAGCTTTCTTT
CSASEGTLSAEAFF